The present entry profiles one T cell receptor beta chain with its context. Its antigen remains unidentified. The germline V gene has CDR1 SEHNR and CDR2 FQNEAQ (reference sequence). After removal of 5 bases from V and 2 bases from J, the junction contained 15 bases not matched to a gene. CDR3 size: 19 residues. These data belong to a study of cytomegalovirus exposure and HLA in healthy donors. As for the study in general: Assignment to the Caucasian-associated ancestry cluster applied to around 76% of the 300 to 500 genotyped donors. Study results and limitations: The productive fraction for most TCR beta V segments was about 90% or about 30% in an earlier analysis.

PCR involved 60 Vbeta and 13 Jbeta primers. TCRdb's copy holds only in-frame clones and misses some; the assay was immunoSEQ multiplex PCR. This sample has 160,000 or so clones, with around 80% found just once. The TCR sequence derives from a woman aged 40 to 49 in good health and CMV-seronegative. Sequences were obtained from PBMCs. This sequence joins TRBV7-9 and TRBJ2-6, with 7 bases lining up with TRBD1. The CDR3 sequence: CASSLRTGIKSAGANVLTF. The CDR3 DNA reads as TGTGCCAGCAGCCTCCGGACAGGAATTAAATCTGCTGGGGCCAACGTCCTGACTTTC.